A single sample gave rise to the 29 T cell receptor beta chains below, sequenced in a study of T cell responses to AZD1222 COVID-19 vaccine. Measured with immunoSEQ multiplex PCR; TCRdb has only the in-frame clones, and not every one. The table shows roughly 85,000 clones, with roughly nine tenths occurring only once. This sample comprised peripheral blood, obtained on day 0 of AZD1222 vaccination. The source is an adult in good health.

The V and J genes are TRBV3-1 (or the pseudogene TRBV3-2) and TRBJ2-2; D may be TRBD2 (6 bases). The CDR3 is made up of 14 amino acids. Germline V CDR1 and CDR2: LGHDT, YNNKEL (reference sequence). V lost 1 base and J 5 bases, leaving 8 bases between the germline ends. Here the CDR3 reads CASSQAGRTGELFF. The CDR3 nucleotides are TGTGCCAGCAGCCAAGCAGGGAGGACCGGGGAGCTGTTTTTT.

This clone came up once. The chain joins TRBV29-1 to TRBJ1-2; no definite D call. CDR1 and CDR2 (germline): SQVTM, ANQGSEA. Trimming took 6 bases from V and 4 from J, leaving 12 bases between them. CDR3 length: 12 residues. The CDR3 reads CSVETSAYGYTF. The CDR3 DNA reads as TGCAGCGTAGAGACTAGTGCCTATGGCTACACCTTC.

The chain uses TRBV2 and TRBJ2-6, with D unresolved. This CDR3 region has 15 residues. Between the trimmed V and J ends, which lost 0 bases and 2 bases, there was a span of 5 bases. Germline-derived CDR1 and CDR2 are SNHLY and FYNNEI. Written as DNA, the CDR3 is TGTGCCAGCAGTGAAGCCGACACTGGGGCCAACGTCCTGACTTTC. This translates into CASSEADTGANVLTF.

J is TRBJ2-7 and V is TRBV6-5; 8 bases are a match to TRBD2. The CDR3 totals 14 residues. CDR1 and CDR2 (germline): MNHEY, SVGAGI. The trim removed 5 bases at V and 3 bases at J, leaving 6 bases unmatched. The CDR3 spells CASSQTSGYYEQYF. CDR3 nucleotides: TGTGCCAGCAGTCAAACTAGCGGCTACTACGAGCAGTACTTC.

The V call is TRBV11-2, the J call TRBJ1-2, with D perhaps matching TRBD1 (6 bases). CDR1 and CDR2 (germline): SGHAT, FQNNGV. The CDR3 spans 15 residues. V was pared by 6 bases and J by 5 bases, with 19 bases between. The CDR3 reads CASRGPGGQLYGYTF. CDR3 sequence (DNA): TGTGCCAGCAGGGGCCCCGGGGGACAACTGTATGGCTACACCTTC.

The V and J genes are TRBV3-1 (or the pseudogene TRBV3-2) and TRBJ1-5; D is unresolved. The V gene's germline CDR1 is LGHDT and CDR2 YNNKEL (reference sequence). The CDR3 is 14 residues long. Trimming cost V 2 bases and J 3 bases, with 8 bases left between them. CDR3: CASSQRGSNQPQHF. The CDR3, as DNA: TGTGCCAGCAGCCAACGAGGGTCCAATCAGCCCCAGCATTTT.

The V gene is TRBV3-1 (or the pseudogene TRBV3-2), the J gene TRBJ1-6; a weak D match, TRBD1 (6 bases). Trimming removed 2 bases from V and 5 bases from J, with 10 bases in between. CDR1 is LGHDT and CDR2 is YNNKEL in the germline V gene (reference sequence). The CDR3 has 15 amino acids. DNA for the CDR3: TGTGCCAGCAGCCAACAGGACAGAGATAATTCACCCCTCCACTTT. Its protein product is CASSQQDRDNSPLHF.

The V gene is TRBV7-2, the J gene TRBJ1-5; D remains unclear. This CDR3 is 16 amino acids long. V lost 1 base to trimming and J lost 4 bases, with 14 bases between them. Germline V gene data show CDR1 as SGHTA and CDR2 as FQGNSA. The CDR3 coding sequence is TGTGCCAGCAGCTTAGAGGGCGGACGGCAGAATCAGCCCCAGCATTTT. Amino acids: CASSLEGGRQNQPQHF.

This clone has just a few counts. The chain couples TRBV6-2 or TRBV6-3 to TRBJ1-2, with D possibly matching TRBD1 (6 bases). Germline V gene lookup returns CDR1 MNHEY and CDR2 SVGEGT. Between the trimmed V and J ends, which lost 2 bases and 2 bases, there was a span of 15 bases. The CDR3 spans 16 residues. In DNA form, the CDR3 reads TGTGCCAGCAGTTACCCTACAGGGCTCGGGAACTATGGCTACACCTTC. Translation gives CASSYPTGLGNYGYTF.

The V call is TRBV6-5, the J call TRBJ1-1; 7 bases align to TRBD1. Germline CDR1 is MNHEY and CDR2 is SVGAGI. This CDR3 comprises 15 residues. V shed 5 bases and J 2 bases; nucleotides not matched to a gene: 8. In DNA, the CDR3 is TGTGCCAGCAGTCCCTCGGGACAGCCCAACACTGAAGCTTTCTTT. Its protein product is CASSPSGQPNTEAFF.

This clone has only a few counts. The chain links TRBV11-3 to TRBJ1-6, with D possibly matching TRBD1 (6 bases). This CDR3 region has 15 residues. Per the germline V gene, CDR1 is SGHNT and CDR2 is YENEEA. Trimming cost V 0 bases and J 7 bases, with 10 bases left between them. The CDR3 loop is CASSLDGGANSPLHF. As DNA, the CDR3 is TGTGCCAGCAGCTTAGACGGGGGGGCGAATTCACCCCTCCACTTT.

This chain connects TRBV28 to TRBJ1-6; TRBD1 is a possible D gene (5 bases). With 1 base removed from V and 8 bases from J, the gap between germline ends came to 15 bases. CDR1 is MDHEN, CDR2 SYDVKM, per germline. This CDR3 is 16 amino acids long. CDR3 coding DNA: TGTGCCAGCAGTTTATCCGGGACGGTCCGGGATTCACCCCTCCACTTT. Its translation is CASSLSGTVRDSPLHF.

This clone was picked up one time. This chain joins TRBV28 and TRBJ2-6; TRBD1 is a possible D gene (6 bases). The CDR3 has 18 residues. Germline V CDR1 and CDR2: MDHEN, SYDVKM. Deletions cut 6 bases from V and 4 bases from J, with 22 bases between. CDR3 coding DNA: TGTGCCAGCAGCCCCCAGGGGCGGGCGCGATCAGGGGCCAACGTCCTGACTTTC. This sequence encodes CASSPQGRARSGANVLTF. The whole variable domain, filled in from reference TRBV28 and TRBJ2-6, reads DVKVTQSSRYLVKRTGEKVFLECVQDMDHENMFWYRQDPGLGLRLIYFSYDVKMKEKGDIPEGYSVSREKKERFSLILESASTNQTSMYLCASSPQGRARSGANVLTFGAGSRLTVL.

V gene TRBV28 combines with J gene TRBJ1-2; 10 bases line up with TRBD1. Germline values: CDR1 MDHEN, CDR2 SYDVKM. This CDR3 has 14 residues. V lost 6 bases and J lost 4; bases outside the gene matches: 5. The DNA of the CDR3 is TGTGCCAGCAGGGAGACAGGGGGCAGCTATGGCTACACCTTC. It codes for CASRETGGSYGYTF.

V usage is TRBV14 and J usage is TRBJ2-3, with D perhaps TRBD2 (6 bases). The CDR3 loop spans 15 amino acids. The V gene lost 2 bases and the J gene lost 5 bases, with 14 bases spanning the gap. Germline CDR1 is SGHDN and CDR2 is FVKESK. The CDR3 bases are TGTGCCAGCAGCCAATTATCGGGGACTGGAGATACGCAGTATTTT. Translating it yields CASSQLSGTGDTQYF.

The chain employs TRBV9 and TRBJ2-2; 12 bases are a match to TRBD1. Per the germline V gene, CDR1 is SGDLS and CDR2 is YYNGEE. The CDR3 is 16 residues long. V was clipped by 3 bases and J by 5 bases; unmatched bases: 5. The chain's CDR3 is CASSARDRGPTGELFF. Here the CDR3 DNA reads TGTGCCAGCAGCGCCCGGGACAGGGGGCCGACCGGGGAGCTGTTTTTT.

This chain links TRBV11-2 with TRBJ1-1, with 8 bases fitting TRBD1. V shed 6 bases and J 7 bases; nucleotides not matched to a gene: 7. This CDR3 has 13 amino acids. Germline CDR1 SGHAT, CDR2 FQNNGV. CDR3 nucleotides: TGTGCCAGCAGGTTCGGACAGGGACATGAAGCTTTCTTT. Translated, it gives CASRFGQGHEAFF.

The V gene is TRBV3-1 (or the pseudogene TRBV3-2), the J gene TRBJ1-4; 10 nucleotides align to TRBD1. The CDR3 is 16 amino acids. The V and J ends lost 5 bases and 4 bases, in that order; junction bases with no gene match: 7. Germline values: CDR1 LGHDT, CDR2 YNNKEL (reference sequence). The CDR3 nucleotides read TGTGCCAGCAGCGCACGAGACAGGGGGCGTAATGAAAAACTGTTTTTT. Translating gives CASSARDRGRNEKLFF.

This rearrangement joins TRBV7-2 to TRBJ2-2; 7 bases are shared with TRBD2. The CDR3 runs 15 residues. CDR1 and CDR2 from the germline V gene are SGHTA and FQGNSA. V lost 5 bases, J lost 5 bases, and 8 bases stayed unmatched. CDR3 loop: CASSNKRGWTGELFF. DNA for the CDR3: TGTGCCAGCAGCAACAAGCGGGGTTGGACCGGGGAGCTGTTTTTT.

The chain carries TRBV12-3 or TRBV12-4 and TRBJ1-6; the D is unclear. V dropped 5 bases and J dropped 8 bases, with 7 bases sitting between them. This CDR3 is 12 amino acids long. The chain's CDR3 is CASSAGDSPLHF. The CDR3 nucleotides are TGTGCCAGCAGTGCAGGTGATTCACCCCTCCACTTT.

The rearrangement uses TRBV9 and TRBJ1-2, with D uncertain. The V end was cut by 1 base, the J end by 3 bases, with 19 bases between. The germline gives CDR1 SGDLS, CDR2 YYNGEE. There are 17 residues in the CDR3. The CDR3 bases are TGTGCCAGCAGCGTATCAACCCTCACGATAGATTACTATGGCTACACCTTC. This gives the protein CASSVSTLTIDYYGYTF.

The chain is built from TRBV27 and TRBJ2-5; D is tentatively TRBD1 or TRBD2 (5 bases each). The CDR3 totals 16 residues. V was pared by 5 bases and J by 2 bases, with 18 bases between. CDR1 and CDR2 from the germline V gene are MNHEY and SMNVEV (reference sequence). CDR3 in DNA: TGTGCCAGCAGTCCCACGACCCAGGGACGGCAAGAGACCCAGTACTTC. Amino acids: CASSPTTQGRQETQYF.

The genes are TRBV20-1 and TRBJ2-5; weak D call: TRBD2 (5 bases). From germline, CDR1 is DFQATT and CDR2 SNEGSKA (reference sequence). The CDR3 sequence is 10 residues long. The germline V and J ends were trimmed by 3 bases and 12 bases, with 11 bases remaining between them. For the CDR3, the DNA is TGCAGTGCTAGTCGGGGTCTGGAGTACTTC. It translates to CSASRGLEYF.

The V gene is TRBV10-3, the J gene TRBJ1-1; D may be TRBD1 (6 bases). V lost 5 bases and J lost 1, with 11 bases in between. CDR1 and CDR2 (germline): ENHRY, SYGVKD. This CDR3 is built from 14 residues. Written as DNA, the CDR3 is TGTGCCATCAGTAGGACAGAGACGAACACTGAAGCTTTCTTT. Its translation: CAISRTETNTEAFF.

The chain links TRBV5-1 to TRBJ1-6; D remains ambiguous. Germline V lookup: CDR1 SGHRS, CDR2 YFSETQ. V dropped 0 bases and J dropped 5 bases, with 3 bases sitting between them. This CDR3 region has 13 residues. In nucleotides, the CDR3 is TGCGCCAGCAGCTTGGACAATAATTCACCCCTCCACTTT. Translation gives CASSLDNNSPLHF.

This chain links TRBV2 with TRBJ1-4, with 11 bases that match TRBD1. The junction had 4 bases not matched to a gene; V was cut back by 9 bases and J by 7 bases. The CDR3 loop spans 13 amino acids. From germline, CDR1 is SNHLY and CDR2 FYNNEI. CDR3 region: CARQGQGVEKLFF. In DNA, the CDR3 is TGTGCCAGACAGGGACAGGGGGTTGAAAAACTGTTTTTT.

The V and J genes are TRBV28 and TRBJ1-1; maybe TRBD1 (5 bases). V dropped 5 bases and J dropped 1 base, with 14 bases sitting between them. The germline gives CDR1 MDHEN, CDR2 SYDVKM. The CDR3 sequence is 15 residues long. The CDR3 spells CASSHAGRGNTEAFF. In DNA, the CDR3 is TGTGCCAGCAGTCACGCAGGGAGGGGGAACACTGAAGCTTTCTTT.

In its sample, this clone was seen a few times. The J gene is TRBJ1-1, the V gene TRBV28, with 7 bases lining up with TRBD1. The V gene end was trimmed by 4 bases and the J gene end by 4 bases; junction bases not matched to a gene: 9. This CDR3 comprises 15 residues. Germline V lookup: CDR1 MDHEN, CDR2 SYDVKM. The CDR3 spells CASSSPTGRSTEAFF. CDR3 bases: TGTGCCAGCAGTTCACCGACAGGGCGGAGCACTGAAGCTTTCTTT.

The chain is built from TRBV5-1 and TRBJ1-2; D remains unclear. The germline V gene has CDR1 SGHRS and CDR2 YFSETQ. The CDR3 runs 14 residues. V was pared by 1 base and J by 0 bases, with 7 bases between. CDR3 coding DNA: TGCGCCAGCAGCTTGCTAGGACCTAACTATGGCTACACCTTC. The encoded protein is CASSLLGPNYGYTF.